The 21 T cell receptor beta chains below were found in one sample sequenced in a study of shared clonotypes between healthy human individuals. Profiled with immunoSEQ multiplex PCR; TCRdb holds only in-frame clones, not every one. Here the sample spans about 550,000 clones, just under 97% being singletons. In the naive CD8 group, cells lacked CD45RO and were positively selected for CCR7, so terminally differentiated effector memory CD45RA+ cells were left out. The sequenced sample consisted of naive CD8+ T cells sorted from blood. Receptor source: a young woman in good health.

The genes are TRBV19 and TRBJ2-1, with D unresolved. Trimming shortened V by 10 bases and J by 7 bases, and 11 bases separated the two germline ends. Germline CDR1 LNHDA, CDR2 SQIVND (reference sequence). There are 11 residues in the CDR3. The CDR3 nucleotides are TGTGCCATTCGAATGGGGAATGAGCAGTTCTTC. It encodes CAIRMGNEQFF.

This chain connects TRBV7-9 to TRBJ2-7; 9 positions match TRBD2. The CDR3 loop spans 14 amino acids. Germline CDR1 and CDR2: SEHNR and FQNEAQ (reference sequence). J lost 7 bases, V lost 7 bases, and 11 bases had no gene match. The CDR3 region is CASMDGVAGVEQYF. CDR3 DNA: TGTGCCAGCATGGACGGAGTAGCGGGAGTTGAGCAGTACTTC.

This clone has a single count. V usage is TRBV28 and J usage is TRBJ2-7, with D possibly matching TRBD2 (6 bases). V was pared by 6 bases and J by 7 bases, with 13 bases between. Germline V lookup: CDR1 MDHEN, CDR2 SYDVKM. The CDR3 sequence is 12 residues long. The CDR3 coding sequence is TGTGCCAGCAGGGGCTTTGGGGGGGAGCAGTACTTC. Residues: CASRGFGGEQYF.

The chain joins TRBV19 to TRBJ2-7, with a weak D call TRBD2 (6 bases). Germline-derived CDR1 and CDR2 are LNHDA and SQIVND (reference sequence). This CDR3 has 14 residues. Trimming removed 3 bases from V and 2 bases from J, with 11 bases in between. This CDR3 is CASSIFSGTYEQYF. CDR3 nucleotides: TGTGCCAGTAGTATTTTTAGCGGTACCTACGAGCAGTACTTC.

The chain has TRBV19 and TRBJ2-1, with D possibly being TRBD1 (6 bases). Germline V gives CDR1 LNHDA, CDR2 SQIVND (reference sequence). The length of the CDR3 is 15 residues. V gave up 6 bases and J gave up 8 bases, with 20 bases separating them. CDR3: CASSMAQGRTDEQFF. The CDR3 coding sequence is TGTGCCAGTAGCATGGCCCAGGGGCGGACGGATGAGCAGTTCTTC.

The CDR3: CASRPAINYGYTF. The CDR3, as DNA: TGCGCCAGCCGGCCAGCGATTAACTATGGCTACACCTTC. This chain links TRBV10-2 with TRBJ1-2; D gene unclear. V gave up 8 bases and J gave up 1 base, with 11 bases separating them. The CDR3 is 13 amino acids. The V gene's germline CDR1 is WSHSY and CDR2 SAAADI.

This chain links TRBV15 with TRBJ2-2; D is uncertain. The germline gives CDR1 LNHNV, CDR2 YYDKDF (reference sequence). Trimming left V 8 bases short and J 2 bases short, with 15 bases between. The CDR3 covers 15 residues. For the CDR3, the DNA is TGTGCCACCTCCCTTCTGACGGACAACACCGGGGAGCTGTTTTTT. Protein product: CATSLLTDNTGELFF.

This chain uses TRBV28 with TRBJ2-5; 7 nucleotides align to TRBD1. The trim removed 4 bases at V and 5 bases at J, leaving 19 bases unmatched. The CDR3 length is 18 residues. CDR1 and CDR2 (germline): MDHEN, SYDVKM. CDR3 coding DNA: TGTGCCAGCAGTTCCCTTATAGGCCCCCGACAGGGCGTGGAGACCCAGTACTTC. Translation gives CASSSLIGPRQGVETQYF. Full variable domain (missing parts from reference TRBV28 and TRBJ2-5): DVKVTQSSRYLVKRTGEKVFLECVQDMDHENMFWYRQDPGLGLRLIYFSYDVKMKEKGDIPEGYSVSREKKERFSLILESASTNQTSMYLCASSSLIGPRQGVETQYFGPGTRLLVL.

The chain recombines TRBV27 with TRBJ2-7, with D unresolved. From germline, CDR1 is MNHEY and CDR2 SMNVEV (reference sequence). CDR3 length: 13 amino acids. V was clipped by 0 bases and J by 3 bases, with 6 bases between them. This CDR3 reads CASSLSVRYEQYF. CDR3 bases: TGTGCCAGCAGTTTATCCGTCCGCTACGAGCAGTACTTC.

V gene TRBV27 combines with J gene TRBJ2-2; D remains ambiguous. The CDR3 runs 14 residues. Germline-derived CDR1 and CDR2 are MNHEY and SMNVEV (reference sequence). Between the trimmed V and J ends, which lost 0 bases and 6 bases, there was a span of 8 bases. The CDR3 DNA sequence: TGTGCCAGCAGTTTATCGAGATGGGCCGGGGAGCTGTTTTTT. It encodes CASSLSRWAGELFF.

The chain recombines TRBV28 with TRBJ2-7; maybe TRBD1 (10 bases). This CDR3 comprises 18 residues. CDR1 and CDR2 (germline): MDHEN, SYDVKM. The V gene lost 4 bases and the J gene lost 7 bases, with 29 bases spanning the gap. The CDR3 nucleotides read TGTGCCAGCAGTTCGGGACAGGGGTCGTGGCGGGAGGGTGGTGAGCAGTACTTC. Protein sequence: CASSSGQGSWREGGEQYF.

The J gene is TRBJ2-7, the V gene TRBV28; no clear D. Germline CDR1 and CDR2: MDHEN and SYDVKM. Trimming removed 2 bases at V and 8 bases at J, with 16 bases between. The CDR3 contains 14 residues. The CDR3 is CASSLGGPSRQQYF. Written as DNA, the CDR3 is TGTGCCAGCAGTTTAGGCGGTCCTAGTAGGCAGCAGTACTTC.

This chain connects TRBV27 to TRBJ1-6; D unclear. With 2 bases removed from V and 0 bases from J, the gap between germline ends came to 8 bases. CDR1 is MNHEY, CDR2 SMNVEV, per germline (reference sequence). The CDR3 is 16 residues long. DNA of the CDR3: TGTGCCAGCAGTTTAGGTCCAGGCTCCTATAATTCACCCCTCCACTTT. It is translated as CASSLGPGSYNSPLHF.

The V and J genes are TRBV29-1 and TRBJ2-1; D possibly corresponds to TRBD2 (6 bases). Per germline, CDR1 SQVTM and CDR2 ANQGSEA. CDR3 length: 14 residues. Trimming took 0 bases from V and 13 from J, leaving 19 bases between them. CDR3 sequence (DNA): TGCAGCGTTGAAGATCTTCAAGGTGTGGGGGGACAGTTCTTC. Its protein is CSVEDLQGVGGQFF.

About this clone itself: Other DNA sequences in the same sample also yield this CDR3. The V gene is TRBV5-4, the J gene TRBJ1-1; D is undetermined. The germline V gene encodes CDR1 SGHNT and CDR2 YYREEE (reference sequence). CDR3 length: 11 amino acids. Deletions cut 3 bases from V and 6 bases from J, with 6 bases between. CDR3 sequence: CASSSEAEAFF. For the CDR3, the DNA is TGTGCCAGCAGCTCGGAGGCTGAAGCTTTCTTT.

The V call is TRBV6-1, the J call TRBJ2-6; D call uncertain. The V gene's germline CDR1 is MNHNS and CDR2 SASEGT. Trimming removed 3 bases at V and 0 bases at J, with 15 bases between. CDR3 length: 18 residues. The DNA for the CDR3 is TGTGCCAGCAGTGACTTAGAGACCTGGGTCTCTGGGGCCAACGTCCTGACTTTC. Its protein product is CASSDLETWVSGANVLTF.

The V gene is TRBV4-1, the J gene TRBJ1-1; D gene ambiguous. There are 12 residues in the CDR3. Trimming removed 5 bases at V and 0 bases at J, with 4 bases between. Germline V gene sequence: CDR1 MGHRA, CDR2 YSYEKL. The CDR3 nucleotides are TGCGCCAGCAGCGGTATGAACACTGAAGCTTTCTTT. This translates into CASSGMNTEAFF.

The chain joins TRBV27 to TRBJ2-3; maybe TRBD2 (6 bases). CDR1 MNHEY and CDR2 SMNVEV come from the germline V gene (reference sequence). The CDR3 sequence is 15 residues long. V was cut by 5 bases and J by 2 bases, with 14 bases left in between. CDR3 nucleotides: TGTGCCAGCAGTCTGGGACTGTATCCCACAGATACGCAGTATTTT. Translated, it gives CASSLGLYPTDTQYF.

V usage is TRBV11-2 and J usage is TRBJ2-3; maybe TRBD2 (5 bases). Germline V lookup: CDR1 SGHAT, CDR2 FQNNGV. The germline V and J ends were trimmed by 1 base and 0 bases, with 11 bases remaining between them. The CDR3 contains 16 residues. The CDR3 is CASSLGGGPSTDTQYF. In DNA form, the CDR3 reads TGTGCCAGCAGCTTAGGCGGCGGGCCGAGCACAGATACGCAGTATTTT.

V gene TRBV28 combines with J gene TRBJ2-2, with 7 bases matching TRBD2. Germline V gives CDR1 MDHEN, CDR2 SYDVKM. The CDR3 consists of 17 residues. The ends lost 4 bases at V and 4 bases at J; junction bases unmatched: 12. The CDR3 coding sequence is TGTGCCAGCAGTTGGGAGGGAGGCGGCCGGAGCACCGGGGAGCTGTTTTTT. Translated, it gives CASSWEGGGRSTGELFF. Supplemented by reference TRBV28 and TRBJ2-2, the full variable domain reads DVKVTQSSRYLVKRTGEKVFLECVQDMDHENMFWYRQDPGLGLRLIYFSYDVKMKEKGDIPEGYSVSREKKERFSLILESASTNQTSMYLCASSWEGGGRSTGELFFGEGSRLTVL.

The chain links TRBV21-1 to TRBJ2-7. TRBV21-1 is shown as a pseudogene. This CDR3 has 16 amino acids. The CDR3 nucleotides read TGTGCCAGCAGCAAAGACGGGCGGAGGGGGGTATGCGAGCAGTACTTC. As protein: CASSKDGRRGVCEQYF.